This T cell receptor beta chain comes out of a study of blood T cell repertoires in COVID-19. As for the study in general: The United States, Italy and Spain were the sources of the acute and convalescent COVID-19 samples. PBMCs, B-cell-depleted T cells, or T cells provided the cDNA or gDNA that made up the material.

This clone has just a few counts. In the authors' workflow: Estimation of nucleated cell counts relied on the amplification of reference gene primers. This table comes from immunoSEQ multiplex PCR, and its TCRdb copy is limited to in-frame clones, with some not included. That table gives V, J and clone size, and the DNA gave D and trimming. The table includes 35,000 to 40,000 clones, roughly 84% detected once. The germline V and J ends were trimmed by 2 bases and 0 bases, with 4 bases remaining between them. Germline V gene sequence: CDR1 LNHDA, CDR2 SQIVND (reference sequence). The CDR3 totals 13 residues.

The sequenced sample consisted of peripheral blood. The V gene is TRBV19, the J gene TRBJ1-1, with D hard to call. The sequence was collected from a man in his fifties with active or convalescent COVID-19. The CDR3 loop reads CASSISLNTEAFF. The CDR3 bases are TGTGCCAGTAGTATATCGTTGAACACTGAAGCTTTCTTT.